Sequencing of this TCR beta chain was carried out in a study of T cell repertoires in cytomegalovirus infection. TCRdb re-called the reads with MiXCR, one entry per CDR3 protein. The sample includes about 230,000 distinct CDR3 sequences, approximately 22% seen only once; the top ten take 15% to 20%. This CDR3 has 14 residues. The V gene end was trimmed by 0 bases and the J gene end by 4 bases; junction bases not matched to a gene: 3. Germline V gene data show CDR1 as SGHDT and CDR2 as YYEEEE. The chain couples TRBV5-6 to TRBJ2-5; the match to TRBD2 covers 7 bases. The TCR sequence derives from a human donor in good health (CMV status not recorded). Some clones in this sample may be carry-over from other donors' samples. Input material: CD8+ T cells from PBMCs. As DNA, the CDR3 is TGTGCCAGCAGCTTGGAGGGACTACTAGAGACCCAGTACTTC. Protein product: CASSLEGLLETQYF.